This T cell receptor (beta chain) is from a study of T-cell reconstitution after alpha-beta-depleted transplantation in children. The germline V and J ends were trimmed by 3 bases and 8 bases, with 7 bases remaining between them. The CDR3 has 11 amino acids. Of note for this clonotype: Its specificity is unknown.

Study-level results: T cells produced anew were the main source of T-cell counts and diversity one year after transplant. In some patients, recipient T cells and intrathymic progenitors surviving conditioning explained high day-60 diversity. About two months after transplant, alpha-beta T cells reportedly came from several hundred expanded graft clones.

Unique molecular identifiers were incorporated when the TCRbeta library was constructed. TCRdb used MiXCR to reprocess the PCR reads, holding one entry per CDR3 protein. The data hold approximately 270,000 distinct CDR3 sequences, with more than 20% observed a single time. The sequence derives from a female patient aged 2-9 years who had a stem cell transplant for congenital amegakaryocytic thrombocytopenia, so the T cells may come from the graft donor. This chain links TRBV12-3 or TRBV12-4 with TRBJ1-2; TRBD1 is a possible D gene (5 bases). The specimen was PBMCs, mostly from graft donor cells, collected 360 days after TCRalphabeta/CD19-depleted stem cell transplant. The CDR3 sequence is CASSFEGGYTF. Written as DNA, the CDR3 is TGTGCCAGCAGTTTTGAGGGGGGCTACACCTTC.